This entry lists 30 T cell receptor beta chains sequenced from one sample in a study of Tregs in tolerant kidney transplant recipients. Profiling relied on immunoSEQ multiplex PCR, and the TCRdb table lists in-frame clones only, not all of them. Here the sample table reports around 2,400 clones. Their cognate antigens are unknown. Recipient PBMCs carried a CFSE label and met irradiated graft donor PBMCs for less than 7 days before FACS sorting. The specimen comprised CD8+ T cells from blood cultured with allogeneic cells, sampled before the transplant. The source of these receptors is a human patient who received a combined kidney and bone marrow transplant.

This CDR3 reads CASSIGPSDEQYF. CDR3 bases read: TGTGCCAGTAGTATAGGACCCAGCGACGAG. This chain links TRBV19 with TRBJ2-7, with D unresolved. Read coverage stops 3 residues before the CDR3 terminus; the germline J gene supplies the remainder. The ends were cut back, 1 base at V and 5 bases at J, with 9 bases in the middle. This CDR3 has 13 amino acids. CDR1 LNHDA and CDR2 SQIVND come from the germline V gene (reference sequence).

The part of the CDR3 DNA that was read is TGCAGCGCCCCTAGTTCAAGCTATGGC. This translates into CSAPSSSYG. The CDR3, in full, reads CSAPSSSYGYTF. The genes are TRBV29-1 and TRBJ1-2, with D uncertain. The CDR3 is cut off 3 residues early in the read; its end comes from the germline J gene. Germline V gene sequence: CDR1 SQVTM, CDR2 ANQGSEA. The CDR3 has 12 residues. V was trimmed by 7 bases and J by 4 bases, leaving 13 bases between them. The complete variable domain, with remaining parts taken from reference TRBV29-1 and TRBJ1-2, reads SAVISQKPSRDICQRGTSLTIQCQVDSQVTMMFWYRQQPGQSLTLIATANQGSEATYESGFVIDKFPISRPNLTFSTLTVSNMSPEDSSIYLCSAPSSSYGYTFGSGTRLTVV.

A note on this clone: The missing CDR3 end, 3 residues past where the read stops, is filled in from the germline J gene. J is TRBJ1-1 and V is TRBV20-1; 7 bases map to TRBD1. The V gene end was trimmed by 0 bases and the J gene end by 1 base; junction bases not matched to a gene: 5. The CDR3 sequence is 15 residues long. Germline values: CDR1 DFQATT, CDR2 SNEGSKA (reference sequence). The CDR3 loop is CSARDRGRRNTEAFF. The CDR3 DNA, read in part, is TGCAGTGCTAGAGATAGGGGGCGGAGGAACACTGAA.

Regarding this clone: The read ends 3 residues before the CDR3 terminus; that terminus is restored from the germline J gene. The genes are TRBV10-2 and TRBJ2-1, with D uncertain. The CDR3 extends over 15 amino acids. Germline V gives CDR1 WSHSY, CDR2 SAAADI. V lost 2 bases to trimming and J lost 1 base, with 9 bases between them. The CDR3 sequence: CASSEGPNSYNEQFF. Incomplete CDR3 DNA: TGCGCCAGCAGTGAGGGGCCGAATTCCTACAATGAG.

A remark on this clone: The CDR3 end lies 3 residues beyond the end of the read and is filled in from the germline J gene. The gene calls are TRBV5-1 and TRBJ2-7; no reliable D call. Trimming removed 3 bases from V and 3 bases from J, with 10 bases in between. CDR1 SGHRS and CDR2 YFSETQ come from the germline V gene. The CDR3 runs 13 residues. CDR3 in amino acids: CASSSLERYEQYF. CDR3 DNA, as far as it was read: TGCGCCAGCAGCTCTTTAGAGCGCTACGAG.

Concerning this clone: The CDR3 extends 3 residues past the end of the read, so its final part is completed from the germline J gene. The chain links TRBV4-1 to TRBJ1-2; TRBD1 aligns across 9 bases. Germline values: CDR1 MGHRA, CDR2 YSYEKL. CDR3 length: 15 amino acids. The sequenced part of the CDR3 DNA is TGCGCCAGCAGCCAAGTCGCGGACAGGGGATCGGGC. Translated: CASSQVADRGSG. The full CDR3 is CASSQVADRGSGYTF.

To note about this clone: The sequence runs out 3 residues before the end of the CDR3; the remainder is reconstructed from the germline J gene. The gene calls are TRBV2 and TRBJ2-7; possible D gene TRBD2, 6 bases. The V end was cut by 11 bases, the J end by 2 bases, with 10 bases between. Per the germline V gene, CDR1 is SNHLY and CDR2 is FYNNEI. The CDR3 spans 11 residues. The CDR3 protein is CAAGLTYEQYF. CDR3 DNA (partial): TGTGCCGCGGGACTTACCTACGAG.

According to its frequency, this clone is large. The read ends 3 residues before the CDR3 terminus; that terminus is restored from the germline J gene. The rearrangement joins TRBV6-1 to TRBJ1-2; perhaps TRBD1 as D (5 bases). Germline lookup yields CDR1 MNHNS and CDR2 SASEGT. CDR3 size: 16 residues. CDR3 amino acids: CASSERWQGPMGGYTF. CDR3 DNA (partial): TGTGCCAGCAGTGAAAGGTGGCAGGGCCCTATGGGGGGC.

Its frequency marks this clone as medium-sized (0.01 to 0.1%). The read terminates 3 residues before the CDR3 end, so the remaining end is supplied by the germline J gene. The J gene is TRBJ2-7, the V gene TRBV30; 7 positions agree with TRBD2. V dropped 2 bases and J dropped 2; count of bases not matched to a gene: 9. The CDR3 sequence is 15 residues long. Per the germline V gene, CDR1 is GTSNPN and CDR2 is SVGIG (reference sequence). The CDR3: CAWSYGGGGAYEQYF. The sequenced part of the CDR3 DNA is TGTGCCTGGAGTTACGGCGGCGGGGGAGCCTACGAG. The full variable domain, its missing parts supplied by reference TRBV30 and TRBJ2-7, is SQTIHQWPATLVQPVGSPLSLECTVEGTSNPNLYWYRQAAGRGLQLLFYSVGIGQISSEVPQNLSASRPQDRQFILSSKKLLLSDSGFYLCAWSYGGGGAYEQYFGPGTRLTVT.

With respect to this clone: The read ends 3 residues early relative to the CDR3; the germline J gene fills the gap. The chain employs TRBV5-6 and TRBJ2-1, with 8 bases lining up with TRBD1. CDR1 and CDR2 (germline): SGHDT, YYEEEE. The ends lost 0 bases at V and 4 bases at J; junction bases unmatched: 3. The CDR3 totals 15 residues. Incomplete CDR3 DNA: TGTGCCAGCAGCTTGGCCAGGGGGCTGTACAATGAG. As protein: CASSLARGLYNE. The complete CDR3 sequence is CASSLARGLYNEQFF.

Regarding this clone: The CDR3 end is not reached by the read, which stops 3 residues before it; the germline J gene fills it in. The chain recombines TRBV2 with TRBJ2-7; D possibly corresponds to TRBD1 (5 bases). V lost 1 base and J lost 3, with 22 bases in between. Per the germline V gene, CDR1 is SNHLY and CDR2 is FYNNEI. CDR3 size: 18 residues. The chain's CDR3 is CASSEEGSIGHLGYEQYF. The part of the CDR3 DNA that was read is TGTGCCAGCAGTGAAGAAGGGTCTATAGGACATTTGGGCTACGAG.

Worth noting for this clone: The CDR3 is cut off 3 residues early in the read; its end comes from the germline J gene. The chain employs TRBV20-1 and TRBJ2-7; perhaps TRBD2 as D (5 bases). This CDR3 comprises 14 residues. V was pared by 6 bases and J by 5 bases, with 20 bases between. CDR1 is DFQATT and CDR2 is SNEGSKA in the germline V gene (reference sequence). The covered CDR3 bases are TGCAGTGCCGGGCGGGCCCAACCTCTGGACGAG. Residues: CSAGRAQPLDE. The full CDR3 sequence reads CSAGRAQPLDEQYF.

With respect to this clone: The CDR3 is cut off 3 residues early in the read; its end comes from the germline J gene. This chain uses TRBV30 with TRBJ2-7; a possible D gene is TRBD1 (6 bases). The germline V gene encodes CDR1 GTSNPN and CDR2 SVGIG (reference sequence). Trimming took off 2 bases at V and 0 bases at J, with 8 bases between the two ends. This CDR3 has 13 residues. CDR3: CAWSPTGSYEQYF. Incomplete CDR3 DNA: TGTGCCTGGAGTCCGACAGGCTCCTACGAG.

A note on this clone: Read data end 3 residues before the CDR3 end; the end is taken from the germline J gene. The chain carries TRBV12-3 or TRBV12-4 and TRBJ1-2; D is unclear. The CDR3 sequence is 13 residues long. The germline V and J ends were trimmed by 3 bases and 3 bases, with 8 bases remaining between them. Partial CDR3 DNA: TGTGCCAGCAGTTTCGGGGTAGACTATGGC. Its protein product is CASSFGVDYG. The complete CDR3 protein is CASSFGVDYGYTF.

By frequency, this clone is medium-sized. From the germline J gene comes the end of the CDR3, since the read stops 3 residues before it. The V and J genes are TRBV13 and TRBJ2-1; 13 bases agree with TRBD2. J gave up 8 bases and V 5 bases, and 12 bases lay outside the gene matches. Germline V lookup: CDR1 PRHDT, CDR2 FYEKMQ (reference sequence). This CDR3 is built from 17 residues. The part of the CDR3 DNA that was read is TGTGCCAGCAGCCCCGTTCCCGGGACTAGCGGGAAAGATGAG. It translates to CASSPVPGTSGKDE. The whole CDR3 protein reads CASSPVPGTSGKDEQFF.

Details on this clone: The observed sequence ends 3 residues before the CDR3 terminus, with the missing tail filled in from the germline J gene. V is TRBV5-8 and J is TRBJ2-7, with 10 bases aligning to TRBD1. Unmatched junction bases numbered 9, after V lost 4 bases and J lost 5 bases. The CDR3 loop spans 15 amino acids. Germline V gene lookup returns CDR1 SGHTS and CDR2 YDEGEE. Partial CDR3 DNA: TGTGCCAGCAGCGACAGGGGGCGTAAAGACCACGAG. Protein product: CASSDRGRKDHE. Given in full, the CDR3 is CASSDRGRKDHEQYF.

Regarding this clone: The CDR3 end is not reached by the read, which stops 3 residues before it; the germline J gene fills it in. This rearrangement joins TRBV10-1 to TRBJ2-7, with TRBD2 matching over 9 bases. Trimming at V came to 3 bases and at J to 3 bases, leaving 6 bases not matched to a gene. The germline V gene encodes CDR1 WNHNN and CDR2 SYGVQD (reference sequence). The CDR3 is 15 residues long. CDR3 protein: CASSEAGGDFYEQYF. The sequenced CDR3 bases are TGCGCCAGCAGTGAAGCGGGGGGCGACTTCTACGAG.

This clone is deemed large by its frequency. Incomplete CDR3 DNA: TGTGCCACCAGAGGAGCAGGGGCCGACTCTGGGGCCAACGTC. Encoded protein: CATRGAGADSGANV. In full, the CDR3 reads CATRGAGADSGANVLTF. V is TRBV15 and J is TRBJ2-6, with TRBD1 as a possible D gene (6 bases). The read stops 3 residues short of the end of the CDR3; the missing end is completed from the germline J gene. V was trimmed by 6 bases and J by 0 bases, leaving 15 bases between them. This CDR3 contains 17 residues. Looked up from germline, CDR1 is LNHNV and CDR2 is YYDKDF (reference sequence).

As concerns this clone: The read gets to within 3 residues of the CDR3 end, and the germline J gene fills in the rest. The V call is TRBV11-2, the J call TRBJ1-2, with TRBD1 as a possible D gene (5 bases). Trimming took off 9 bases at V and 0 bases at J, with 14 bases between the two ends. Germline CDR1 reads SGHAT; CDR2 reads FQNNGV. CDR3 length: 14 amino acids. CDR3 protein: CASEMTDANYGYTF. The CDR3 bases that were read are TGTGCCAGTGAAATGACAGACGCTAACTATGGC.

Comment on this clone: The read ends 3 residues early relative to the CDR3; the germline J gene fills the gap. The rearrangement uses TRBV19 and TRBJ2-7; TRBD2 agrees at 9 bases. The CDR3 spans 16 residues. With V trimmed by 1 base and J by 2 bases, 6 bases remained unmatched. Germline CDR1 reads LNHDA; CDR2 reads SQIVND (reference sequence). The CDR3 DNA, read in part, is TGTGCCAGTAGTATAGCGGCGGGGGGGTCAACCTACGAG. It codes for CASSIAAGGSTYE. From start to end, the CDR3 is CASSIAAGGSTYEQYF.

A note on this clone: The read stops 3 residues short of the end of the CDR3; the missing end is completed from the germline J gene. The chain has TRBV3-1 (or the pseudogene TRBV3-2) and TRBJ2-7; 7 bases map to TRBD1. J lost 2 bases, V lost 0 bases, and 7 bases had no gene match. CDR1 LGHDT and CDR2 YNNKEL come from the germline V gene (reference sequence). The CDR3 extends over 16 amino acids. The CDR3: CASSQDRGQNPYEQYF. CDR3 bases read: TGTGCCAGCAGCCAAGATAGGGGACAGAACCCCTACGAG.

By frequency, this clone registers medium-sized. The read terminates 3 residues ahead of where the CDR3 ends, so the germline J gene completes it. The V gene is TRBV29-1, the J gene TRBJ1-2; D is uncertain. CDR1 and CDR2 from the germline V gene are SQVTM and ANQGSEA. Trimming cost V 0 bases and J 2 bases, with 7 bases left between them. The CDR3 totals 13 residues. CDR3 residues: CSVEDGLNYGYTF. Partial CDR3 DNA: TGCAGCGTTGAAGATGGCTTGAACTATGGC. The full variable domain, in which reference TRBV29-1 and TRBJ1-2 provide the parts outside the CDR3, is SAVISQKPSRDICQRGTSLTIQCQVDSQVTMMFWYRQQPGQSLTLIATANQGSEATYESGFVIDKFPISRPNLTFSTLTVSNMSPEDSSIYLCSVEDGLNYGYTFGSGTRLTVV.

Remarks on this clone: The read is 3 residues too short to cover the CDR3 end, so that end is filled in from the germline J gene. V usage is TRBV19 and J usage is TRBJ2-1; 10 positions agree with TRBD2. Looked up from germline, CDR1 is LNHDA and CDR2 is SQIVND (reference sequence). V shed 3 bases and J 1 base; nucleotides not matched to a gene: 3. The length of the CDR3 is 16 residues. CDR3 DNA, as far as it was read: TGTGCCAGTAGTATTAGAGCGGGAGGGTCCTACAATGAG. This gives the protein CASSIRAGGSYNE. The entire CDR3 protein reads CASSIRAGGSYNEQFF.

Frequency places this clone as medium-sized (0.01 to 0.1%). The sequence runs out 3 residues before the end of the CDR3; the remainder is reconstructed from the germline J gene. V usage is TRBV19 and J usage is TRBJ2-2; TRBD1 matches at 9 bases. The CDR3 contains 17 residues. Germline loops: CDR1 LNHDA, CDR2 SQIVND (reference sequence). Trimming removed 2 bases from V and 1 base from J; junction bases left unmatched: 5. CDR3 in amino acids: CASSIRTGALNTGELFF. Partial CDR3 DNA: TGTGCCAGTAGTATAAGGACAGGGGCCCTGAACACCGGGGAG.

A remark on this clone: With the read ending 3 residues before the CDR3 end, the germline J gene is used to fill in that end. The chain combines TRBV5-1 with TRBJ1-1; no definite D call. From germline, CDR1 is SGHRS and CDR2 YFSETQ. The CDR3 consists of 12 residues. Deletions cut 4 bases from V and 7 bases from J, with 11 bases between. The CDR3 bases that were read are TGCGCCAGCAGCGAGGGCGATGGTGAA. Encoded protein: CASSEGDGE. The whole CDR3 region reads CASSEGDGEAFF.

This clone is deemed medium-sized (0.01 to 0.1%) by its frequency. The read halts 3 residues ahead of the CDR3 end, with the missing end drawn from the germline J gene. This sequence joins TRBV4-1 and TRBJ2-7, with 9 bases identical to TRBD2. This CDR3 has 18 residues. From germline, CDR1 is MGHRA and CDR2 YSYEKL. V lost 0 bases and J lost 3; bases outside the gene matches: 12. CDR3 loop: CASSQDPSASGISYEQYF. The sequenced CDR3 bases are TGCGCCAGCAGCCAAGATCCGTCGGCTAGCGGGATCAGCTACGAG.

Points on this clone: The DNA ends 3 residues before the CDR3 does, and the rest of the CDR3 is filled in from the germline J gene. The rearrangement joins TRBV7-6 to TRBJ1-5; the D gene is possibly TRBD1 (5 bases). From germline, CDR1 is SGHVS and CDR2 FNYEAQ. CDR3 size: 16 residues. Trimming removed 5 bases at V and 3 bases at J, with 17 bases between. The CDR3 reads CASSLRGGAFNQPQHF. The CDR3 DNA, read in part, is TGTGCCAGCAGCCTCAGAGGAGGGGCCTTCAATCAGCCC.

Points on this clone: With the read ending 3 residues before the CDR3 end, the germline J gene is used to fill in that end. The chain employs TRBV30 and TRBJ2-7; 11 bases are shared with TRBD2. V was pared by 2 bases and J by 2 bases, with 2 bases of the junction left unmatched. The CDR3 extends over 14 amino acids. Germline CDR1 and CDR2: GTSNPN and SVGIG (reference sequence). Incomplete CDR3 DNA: TGTGCCTGGAGTCTGGGACTAGCGGCCTACGAG. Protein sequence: CAWSLGLAAYE. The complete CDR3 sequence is CAWSLGLAAYEQYF.

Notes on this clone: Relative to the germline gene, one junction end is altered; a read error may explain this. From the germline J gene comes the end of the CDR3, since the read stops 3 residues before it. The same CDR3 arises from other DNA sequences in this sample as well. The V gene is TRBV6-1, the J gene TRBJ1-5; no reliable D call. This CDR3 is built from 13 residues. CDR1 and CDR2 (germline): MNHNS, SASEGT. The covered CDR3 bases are TGTGCCAGTAGTGACACTTACAATCAGCCC. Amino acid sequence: CASSDTYNQP. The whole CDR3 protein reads CASSDTYNQPQHF.

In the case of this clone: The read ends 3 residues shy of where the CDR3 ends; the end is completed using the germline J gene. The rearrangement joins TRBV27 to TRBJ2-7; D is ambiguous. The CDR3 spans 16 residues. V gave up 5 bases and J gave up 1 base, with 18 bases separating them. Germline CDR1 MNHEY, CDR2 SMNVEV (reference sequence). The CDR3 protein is CASSPQLVLGSYEQYF. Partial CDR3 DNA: TGTGCCAGCAGTCCCCAGTTGGTCCTCGGGTCCTACGAG.